The rows below give T cell receptor beta chains drawn from one sample of a study of cytomegalovirus exposure and HLA in healthy donors. Clones were read by immunoSEQ multiplex PCR, and TCRdb kept only the in-frame ones, dropping some. Its table lists some 180,000 clones. The source material was PBMCs. Source of these receptors: a man in his thirties or forties in good health and CMV-seronegative. CDR3s include the opening cysteine and the closing phenylalanine or tryptophan. A D gene is named only where the DNA matches it firmly.

j_gene,v_gene,d_gene,CDR3nt,CDR3aa
TRBJ2-1,TRBV7-9,-,TGTGCCAGCTTCGAGGTTGCGCAGTTCTTC,CASFEVAQFF
TRBJ1-4,TRBV13,TRBD1,TGTGCCAGCAGCGCCCGGGACAGGGGTTATGAAAAACTGTTTTTT,CASSARDRGYEKLFF
TRBJ2-5,TRBV25-1,-,TGTGCCAGCAGTGAATACGGGGAGACCCAGTACTTC,CASSEYGETQYF
TRBJ1-2,TRBV30,TRBD1,TGTGCCTGCCACCGGGGACAGGCCCTTCACTATGGCTACACCTTC,CACHRGQALHYGYTF
TRBJ1-4,TRBV19,TRBD1,TGTGCCAGTAGTACCCGGACAGGGTATGAAAAACTGTTTTTT,CASSTRTGYEKLFF
TRBJ1-2,TRBV6-5,-,TGTGCCAGCAGTCAACGGACATCACCTAACTATGGCTACACCTTC,CASSQRTSPNYGYTF
TRBJ1-2,TRBV28,TRBD1,TGTGCCAGCAGAACAGGGGGCTGGAGCTATGGCTACACCTTC,CASRTGGWSYGYTF
TRBJ2-7,TRBV5-1,-,TGCGCCAGCAGGGAACAGGGTCAGTACGAGCAGTACTTC,CASREQGQYEQYF
TRBJ2-4,TRBV5-6,TRBD1,TGTGCCAGCAGCTTGGCCGGGACAGGGCCCCGGAGGGGCGTCTTC,CASSLAGTGPRRGVF
TRBJ2-7,TRBV13,TRBD2,TGTGCCAGCAGCAAGGTAGCGGGTGCTACCTCCTACGAGCAGTACTTC,CASSKVAGATSYEQYF
TRBJ1-1,TRBV18,-,TGTGCCAGCTCGGGCACAGAAGCTTTCTTT,CASSGTEAFF
TRBJ1-4,TRBV30,TRBD1,TGTGCCTGGAGTCGCAGGGGACAGGGGATGGCAAAACTGTTTTTT,CAWSRRGQGMAKLFF
TRBJ2-5,TRBV27,TRBD2,TGTGCCAGCAGTTTAAGGGATCCGGGGGGGCGCCTGGAGACCCAGTACTTC,CASSLRDPGGRLETQYF
TRBJ2-7,TRBV5-4,-,TGTGCCAGCAGCTTGGGGTCGGACAGCTCCTACGAGCAGTACTTC,CASSLGSDSSYEQYF
TRBJ2-7,TRBV27,TRBD1,TGTGCCAGCAGTTTCCGGACAGGGAATAGCGAGCAGTACTTC,CASSFRTGNSEQYF
TRBJ1-4,TRBV10-1,-,TGCGCCAGCAGTGGCTGGGGGCAAGAGGAAAAACTGTTTTTT,CASSGWGQEEKLFF
TRBJ1-2,TRBV30,-,TGTGCCTGGCGACAGCCTCGTTATGGCTACACCTTC,CAWRQPRYGYTF
TRBJ2-5,TRBV11-3,TRBD2,TGTGCCAGCAGCCCGATGGAACTAGCGGCCGAGACCCAGTACTTC,CASSPMELAAETQYF
TRBJ1-4,TRBV18,TRBD1,TGTGCCAGCTCACCTGCATCCGGGACAGGGGTTGAAAAACTGTTTTTT,CASSPASGTGVEKLFF
TRBJ2-7,TRBV5-1,-,TGCGCCAGCAGCTTTGAAGGACGGGACTACGAGCAGTACTTC,CASSFEGRDYEQYF
TRBJ1-5,TRBV6-5,-,TGTGCCAGCAGTTACTCGAATCGGAGGGGTCAGCCCCAGCATTTT,CASSYSNRRGQPQHF
TRBJ2-5,TRBV7-9,TRBD1,TGTGCCAGCAGCTCCCCAAGACAGGGTCCGCCCCAGTACTTC,CASSSPRQGPPQYF
TRBJ2-6,TRBV4-1,TRBD2,TGCGCCAGCAGCCCCCTTGCGGGGGTTGGGGCCAACGTCCTGACTTTC,CASSPLAGVGANVLTF
TRBJ2-3,TRBV7-9,-,TGTGCCAGCAGCTTCGGTGATACGCAGTATTTT,CASSFGDTQYF
TRBJ2-5,TRBV12-1,-,TGTGCCAGCAGCCACGGGACTAGCGTGAAACGAGAGACCCAGTACTTC,CASSHGTSVKRETQYF
TRBJ2-3,TRBV5-5,-,TGTGCCAGCAGCTTGGGTCTAGCCCCAAGCACAGATACGCAGTATTTT,CASSLGLAPSTDTQYF
TRBJ2-5,TRBV5-4,-,TGTGCCAGCAGCTTGGGATTGGCAGGGCAAGAGACCCAGTACTTC,CASSLGLAGQETQYF
TRBJ1-5,TRBV6-5,TRBD1,TGTGCCAGCAGCCGGGACAGGAGTTATCAGCCCCAGCATTTT,CASSRDRSYQPQHF
TRBJ2-3,TRBV30,TRBD2,TGTGCCTGGAGTGCAGGGACTAGCGGGAGGGCCGTGGATACGCAGTATTTT,CAWSAGTSGRAVDTQYF
TRBJ2-1,TRBV10-3,-,TGTGCCATCAGTGAGGTTCGGGGTGGAGGGTCCAATGAGCAGTTCTTC,CAISEVRGGGSNEQFF
TRBJ1-2,TRBV9,TRBD1,TGTGCCAGCAGCCCCTTGGGGGGGACAGGGGCTAACTATGGCTACACCTTC,CASSPLGGTGANYGYTF
TRBJ2-3,TRBV7-9,TRBD2,TGTGCCAGCAGCGAAGGACTAGCGGGCACAGATACGCAGTATTTT,CASSEGLAGTDTQYF